Listed below are T cell receptor beta chains from one sample, sequenced in a study of blood T cells in healthy people across ages. In TCRdb, the 5' RACE reads were re-called with MiXCR into one record per CDR3 protein. The table includes roughly 800,000 distinct CDR3 sequences, 55% to 70% detected once. What was sequenced was blood. The origin of the receptors is a man aged 30 to 39 in good health. Both conserved end residues are part of each CDR3. A D gene is named only where the DNA matches it firmly. Not all rows give a size; the values are once, few, many and, for expanded clones, a class.

d_call	clone_size	v_call	j_call	cdr3_nt	cdr3_aa
.	few	TRBV20-1	TRBJ2-5	TGCAGTGCTAGAGAGTACCGCATATCCTCGAAAGAGACCCAGTACTTC	CSAREYRISSKETQYF
.	many	TRBV7-2	TRBJ2-1	TGTGCCAGCAGCTTAGACTACAATGAGCAGTTCTTC	CASSLDYNEQFF
TRBD1	few	TRBV25-1	TRBJ2-6	TGTGCCAGCAGCAAACCGGGACAGGGCTTCTCTGGGGCCAACGTCCTGACTTTC	CASSKPGQGFSGANVLTF
.	.	TRBV6-5	TRBJ2-5	TGTGCCAGCAGTTACTCGTCTTCCAAGACCCAGTACTTC	CASSYSSSKTQYF
TRBD2	.	TRBV20-1	TRBJ2-7	TGCAGTGCTAGACCCCTAGAAGCGGGACCACGCTACGAGCAGTACTTC	CSARPLEAGPRYEQYF
.	.	TRBV6-6	TRBJ2-7	TGTGCCAGCAGTGACATAGGCTCCTACGAGCAGTACTTC	CASSDIGSYEQYF
TRBD1	.	TRBV20-1	TRBJ1-4	TGCAGTGCTAGAGGGAGAGGGGACAGCCCAACTAATGAAAAACTGTTTTTT	CSARGRGDSPTNEKLFF
TRBD2	.	TRBV10-3	TRBJ2-5	TGTGCCATCAGTGAGGGGACTAGCGGGAGTCAAGAGACCCAGTACTTC	CAISEGTSGSQETQYF
.	once	TRBV20-1	TRBJ1-2	TGCAGTGGGGTGGGGGACTATGGCTACACCTTC	CSGVGDYGYTF
TRBD1	.	TRBV20-1	TRBJ1-2	TGCAGTGCTAGAGAGAGACAGGGATTAGGCTACACCTTC	CSARERQGLGYTF
.	.	TRBV3-1	TRBJ2-6	TGTGCCAGCAGCCTATCCCTTGAGGGCCTCTCTGGGGCCAACGTCCTGACTTTC	CASSLSLEGLSGANVLTF
TRBD1	.	TRBV10-3	TRBJ2-5	TGTGCCATCAGTGAGGACAGGGGGTCTCTCAATGAGCAGTACTTC	CAISEDRGSLNEQYF
.	.	TRBV27	TRBJ2-3	TGTGCCAGCGGCCCCTGGGGCAGGGAGGCAGATACGCAGTATTTT	CASGPWGREADTQYF
.	few	TRBV20-1	TRBJ2-3	TGCAGTGCTATCGAGGGCGCCCCAGATACGCAGTATTTT	CSAIEGAPDTQYF
.	few	TRBV12-3/TRBV12-4	TRBJ2-7	TGTGCCAGCATTGGGGTTCACTCCTACGAGCAGTACTTC	CASIGVHSYEQYF
.	.	TRBV9	TRBJ2-5	TGTGCCAGCAGCGAGGGACTTGGGGCCCAAGAGACCCAGTACTTC	CASSEGLGAQETQYF
.	.	TRBV7-6	TRBJ2-7	TGTGCCAGCAGCACCGGTTCTATAGGGTACGAGCAGTACTTC	CASSTGSIGYEQYF
.	.	TRBV5-1	TRBJ2-3	TGCGCCAGCAGCTTGGCAGGGGCCACATCTACAGATACGCAGTATTTT	CASSLAGATSTDTQYF
TRBD2	.	TRBV20-1	TRBJ2-3	TGCAGTGCTCTAGCGTGGGGCGGGAGGGCGCTGGCAGATACGCAGTATTTT	CSALAWGGRALADTQYF
.	.	TRBV12-3/TRBV12-4	TRBJ2-7	TGTGCCAGCAGTTTCGGCGTCGGGTTGAGCTACGAGCAGTACTTC	CASSFGVGLSYEQYF
TRBD2	.	TRBV18	TRBJ2-1	TGTGCCAGCTCGGAGCTAGCGGTGGATGAGCAGTTCTTC	CASSELAVDEQFF
.	.	TRBV3-1	TRBJ1-6	TGTGCCAGCAGCCTCCCAGATAATTCACCCCTCCACTTT	CASSLPDNSPLHF
.	few	TRBV19	TRBJ2-5	TGTGCCAGTAGTCGTAGAGGAGAAAGAGAGACCCAGTACTTC	CASSRRGERETQYF
.	few	TRBV7-2	TRBJ1-2	TGTGCCAGCAGCTTAGAGCCCGGCAGGAATTCCTATGGCTACACCTTC	CASSLEPGRNSYGYTF
.	.	TRBV3-1	TRBJ1-2	TGTGCCAGCAGCCAAGATACCGGAAGCTATGGCTACACCTTC	CASSQDTGSYGYTF
.	.	TRBV21-1	TRBJ1-5	TGTGCCAGCAGCAAACCCAATGGGCCCGTCCAACATCAGCCCCAGCATTTT	CASSKPNGPVQHQPQHF
TRBD1	few	TRBV20-1	TRBJ2-5	TGCAGTGCTAGCCCCGTAGACAGGGGAGGAGAGACCCAGTACTTC	CSASPVDRGGETQYF
TRBD2	many	TRBV20-1	TRBJ2-5	TGCAGTGCTAGACGGGCTAGCGGGCCTCCCGAAGAGACCCAGTACTTC	CSARRASGPPEETQYF
.	.	TRBV5-1	TRBJ2-1	TGTGCCAGCAGCTTGGGAGGGGGGGCCGTAGATGAGCAGTTCTTC	CASSLGGGAVDEQFF
.	.	TRBV29-1	TRBJ1-1	TGCAGCGTTCACCCAGGGAGGGGGAACACTGAAGCTTTCTTT	CSVHPGRGNTEAFF
TRBD1	.	TRBV25-1	TRBJ1-4	TGTGCCAGCAGTGAATGGCGGACAGGGTGGAAACGGGAAAAACTGTTTTTT	CASSEWRTGWKREKLFF
TRBD2	.	TRBV12-3/TRBV12-4	TRBJ2-3	TGTGCCAGCCGAAACGGGGGGTTAGTCCCAGATACGCAGTATTTT	CASRNGGLVPDTQYF
.	.	TRBV28	TRBJ2-7	TGTGCCAGCGCCCACGGGGGACGCTGGTACGAGCAGTACTTC	CASAHGGRWYEQYF
TRBD1	.	TRBV4-2	TRBJ2-1	TGTGCCAGCAGCCAAGTTTTAGGGACAGGGGTCAATGAGCAGTTCTTC	CASSQVLGTGVNEQFF
.	.	TRBV4-1	TRBJ2-5	TGCGCCAGCAAGGGGGCTAGCGGCAACCAAGAGACCCAGTACTTC	CASKGASGNQETQYF
.	.	TRBV3-1	TRBJ2-5	TGTGCCAGCGACGGTGAAGGGGAGACCCAGTACTTC	CASDGEGETQYF
.	.	TRBV12-3/TRBV12-4	TRBJ1-2	TGTGCCAGCAGTGAGAGTCAGAACTATGGCTACACCTTC	CASSESQNYGYTF
.	.	TRBV4-2	TRBJ2-1	TGTGCCAGCAGCCAAGGGGGGGGTGGGGGCGGCCGAAGGGAAGAGCAGTTCTTC	CASSQGGGGGGRREEQFF
TRBD2	.	TRBV6-1	TRBJ2-7	TGTGCCAGCAGTGAATTGGCGGGAGGTCCCTACGAGCAGTACTTC	CASSELAGGPYEQYF
.	.	TRBV21-1	TRBJ2-7	TGTGCCACCCTCGAACCGGGACATTGCCACGAGCAGTACTTC	CATLEPGHCHEQYF
.	.	TRBV27	TRBJ2-7	TGTGCCAGCGCGGCAGGGAACAACTACGAGCAGTACTTC	CASAAGNNYEQYF
TRBD2	.	TRBV4-1	TRBJ2-1	TGCGCCAGCAGCCAAGTGGTCCGGGGGGTCGAAAATGAGCAGTTCTTC	CASSQVVRGVENEQFF
TRBD1	.	TRBV2	TRBJ1-2	TGTGCCAGCAGAACCGGACAGGCCTACTATGGCTACACCTTC	CASRTGQAYYGYTF
TRBD2	once	TRBV28	TRBJ2-7	TGTGCCAGCAGTTTAAAGGCGGGAGGGCCTAGTTACGAGCAGTACTTC	CASSLKAGGPSYEQYF
TRBD1	once	TRBV20-1	TRBJ2-1	TGCAGTGCTAGACGGACAGGGAGTTTGGGGACCCAGTTCTTC	CSARRTGSLGTQFF
.	once	TRBV4-1	TRBJ2-3	TGCGCCAGCAGCCAAGATAGCCGTGGGGATACGCAGTATTTT	CASSQDSRGDTQYF
.	few	TRBV7-9	TRBJ2-1	TGTGCCAGCAGCCCCCCCTTATCCCGCTCCTACAATGAGCAGTTCTTC	CASSPPLSRSYNEQFF
.	few	TRBV10-3	TRBJ2-3	TGTGCCATCAGTAGTCAGGGCCGGGCAGATACGCAGTATTTT	CAISSQGRADTQYF
TRBD2	.	TRBV10-3	TRBJ2-7	TGTGCCATCAGCCGGGGACTAGTGGGCATCTACGAGCAGTACTTC	CAISRGLVGIYEQYF
.	.	TRBV30	TRBJ2-6	TGTGCCTGGGCCAGGAACTCTGGGGCCAACGTCCTGACTTTC	CAWARNSGANVLTF
TRBD1	.	TRBV5-1	TRBJ2-5	TGCGCCAGCAGATCCGGGGACAGACTCACTGAGCAGTACTTC	CASRSGDRLTEQYF